These T cell receptor beta chains were read from a single sample in a study of post-analysis software for immune sequencing data. TCRdb redid the calling of the PCR reads with MiXCR, one entry per CDR3 protein. The sample yields some 240,000 distinct CDR3 sequences, approximately 34% seen once. The sample was blood. The receptor source for this set is a girl aged 10 to 17 with multiple sclerosis. The CDR3 runs from the conserved cysteine through the conserved F or W. The D gene is left open where the match is weak. The size field is filled for only some rows; it gives once, few, many or a size class.

>-|many|12|TRBV27|TRBJ1-5
TGTGCCAGCAGTCCCTTAGGTCAGCCCCAGCATTTT
CASSPLGQPQHF
>TRBD1|-|13|TRBV29-1|TRBJ1-1
TGCAGCGCATCCGGGACAGCAGACACTGAAGCTTTCTTT
CSASGTADTEAFF
>TRBD2|-|15|TRBV5-1|TRBJ2-2
TGCGCCAGCAGCCCAGGACTAGCGGGGACCGGGGAGCTGTTTTTT
CASSPGLAGTGELFF
>TRBD2|few|19|TRBV5-1|TRBJ2-1
TGCGCCAGCAGCTTGGCTCAGCTAGCGGGAGGTAGCTCCTACAATGAGCAGTTCTTC
CASSLAQLAGGSSYNEQFF
>-|many|15|TRBV3-1|TRBJ1-5
TGTGCCAGCAGCCAAGATCGGAGCAGTAAACAGCCCCAGCATTTT
CASSQDRSSKQPQHF
>TRBD1|-|15|TRBV7-7|TRBJ2-1
TGTGCTAGCAGCTTCGGGACAGGGCCCTACAATGAGCAGTTCTTC
CASSFGTGPYNEQFF
>-|many|13|TRBV6-2/TRBV6-3|TRBJ2-5
TGTGCCAGCAGCCCGGGTCCTTGGGAGACCCAGTACTTC
CASSPGPWETQYF
>TRBD2|few|16|TRBV5-1|TRBJ2-3
TGCGCCAGCAGCTTGGATCGGCTAGCGGGGGTAGATACGCAGTATTTT
CASSLDRLAGVDTQYF
>TRBD2|many|17|TRBV5-1|TRBJ2-1
TGCGCCAGCAGCTTGGGGACTAGCGTGGGATTCTACAATGAGCAGTTCTTC
CASSLGTSVGFYNEQFF
>-|many|11|TRBV9|TRBJ1-2
TGTGCCAGCAGCTTAGGGACTGGCTACACCTTC
CASSLGTGYTF
>TRBD2|few|15|TRBV6-1|TRBJ2-1
TGTGCCAGCAGTGAAGCGCGGGGGTCGACTAGGGAGCAGTTCTTC
CASSEARGSTREQFF
>-|few|16|TRBV13|TRBJ1-3
TGTGCCAGCAGCTTAGGGGGTCGGGCTACTGGAAACACCATATATTTT
CASSLGGRATGNTIYF
>TRBD1|-|16|TRBV24-1|TRBJ2-3
TGTGCCACCAGTGATTTGGAATTAGGGGGCACAGATGCGCAGTATTTT
CATSDLELGGTDAQYF
>TRBD1|few|17|TRBV11-2|TRBJ1-2
TGTGCCAGCAGCTTACTCTCCAGGGGGAACAGTAGAGATGGCTACACCTTC
CASSLLSRGNSRDGYTF
>TRBD2|many|17|TRBV29-1|TRBJ2-1
TGCAGCGTTGCCAGGGTACTAGCGGGAGACGGCTACAATGAGCAGTTCTTC
CSVARVLAGDGYNEQFF
>-|-|11|TRBV20-1|TRBJ2-3
TGCAGTGCTCCCCGTACAGATACGCAGTATTTT
CSAPRTDTQYF
>TRBD1|many|15|TRBV20-1|TRBJ1-6
TGCAGTGCTAGGTTACAGGGGGCTCATAATTCACCCCTCCACTTT
CSARLQGAHNSPLHF
>TRBD2|few|15|TRBV5-1|TRBJ2-7
TGCGCCAGCAGCTTGGTGGGACTAGCGGGACTCGAGCAGTACTTC
CASSLVGLAGLEQYF
>-|-|15|TRBV7-2|TRBJ1-2
TGTGCCAGCAGCTTAGGGCCGACGCATAACTATGGCTACACCTTC
CASSLGPTHNYGYTF
>TRBD2|many|15|TRBV9|TRBJ2-1
TGTGCCAGCAGCGAAGGGACTACGTCCCTTGATGAGCAGTTCTTC
CASSEGTTSLDEQFF
>TRBD1|-|14|TRBV27|TRBJ2-1
TGTGCCAGCACCGGGGCAGGGGGCCACAATGAGCAGTTCTTC
CASTGAGGHNEQFF
>TRBD2|-|16|TRBV20-1|TRBJ2-1
TGCAGTGCTAGAGTGGGACTAGCGGGAGGAATCGATGAGCAGTTCTTC
CSARVGLAGGIDEQFF
>-|-|11|TRBV6-5|TRBJ1-1
TGTGCCGCTAGAACCCGGGGCGAAGCTTTCTTT
CAARTRGEAFF
>TRBD2|-|16|TRBV29-1|TRBJ2-2
TGCAGCGTTGAAGATGGCCTTCGGGGGGGACACGGGGAGCTGTTTTTT
CSVEDGLRGGHGELFF
>-|few|13|TRBV12-3/TRBV12-4|TRBJ1-1
TGTGCCAGCACCCTCGGCAGGGGACCTGAAGCTTTCTTT
CASTLGRGPEAFF
>TRBD2|-|14|TRBV7-2|TRBJ2-7
TGTGCCAGCAGCTTAAGTCTGGCGGGAGGCGAGCAGTACTTC
CASSLSLAGGEQYF
>-|many|14|TRBV5-1|TRBJ1-2
TGCGCCAGCAGCTTGGGCGACAGGAACTATGGCTACACCTTC
CASSLGDRNYGYTF
>TRBD1|-|13|TRBV12-3/TRBV12-4|TRBJ2-7
TGTGCCAGCAGTTCGACAGGGAACTACGAGCAGTACTTC
CASSSTGNYEQYF
>-|many|13|TRBV2|TRBJ1-1
TGTGCCAGCAGTGACAGAGTGAACACTGAAGCTTTCTTT
CASSDRVNTEAFF